This T cell receptor (beta chain) came from a study of T cell changes during pregnancy in multiple sclerosis. The germline gives CDR1 ENHRY, CDR2 SYGVKD. CDR3 size: 19 residues. With V trimmed by 6 bases and J by 0 bases, 13 bases remained unmatched. The protocol was immunoSEQ multiplex PCR, while the TCRdb copy is restricted to in-frame clones and leaves out a portion. The profile covers 60,000 to 75,000 clones, with around nine tenths appearing a single time and 1.5% to 2.5% taken by the ten largest. The source of this sequence is a female donor with multiple sclerosis, enrolled in a pregnancy study. This specimen consisted of peripheral blood, obtained in the second trimester of pregnancy. This chain joins TRBV10-3 and TRBJ2-1; TRBD2 aligns across 11 bases. The CDR3 sequence is CAIRKSGTSGSSSYNEQFF. In nucleotides, the CDR3 is TGTGCCATCAGGAAGTCCGGGACTAGCGGCTCGAGCTCCTACAATGAGCAGTTCTTC.